This T cell receptor beta chain was identified during a study of shared clonotypes between healthy human individuals. With 1 base clipped from V and 7 bases from J, the junction kept 10 bases outside the gene matches. This CDR3 is built from 16 residues. CDR1 is MNHEY and CDR2 is SMNVEV in the germline V gene (reference sequence). The table came from immunoSEQ multiplex PCR; TCRdb's copy has only in-frame clones and leaves some out. This sample has around 1.1 million clones, with approximately 80% found just once. V gene TRBV27 combines with J gene TRBJ2-1; 7 bases are a match to TRBD1. The sample taken for sequencing was memory CD4+ T cells from PBMCs. As to subset: CD45RA-negative fraction. This clonotype was sampled from a man younger than 35 in good health. Some clones in this sample may be carry-over from other donors' samples. CDR3 protein: CASSLLQTGSRNEQFF. The CDR3 nucleotides are TGTGCCAGCAGTTTATTACAGACAGGGTCCCGGAATGAGCAGTTCTTC.